The 19 T cell receptor beta chains in this list originate from one sample, sequenced in a study of sequential checkpoint blockade in melanoma. This sample's treatment: randomized to nivolumab then ipilimumab (arm A) or the reverse (arm B). The assay was immunoSEQ multiplex PCR, and TCRdb's table has in-frame clones only and misses some. The sample lists under 25,000 clones, approximately 82% occurring once. This sample comprised CD8+ T cells sorted from blood (inferred from file names), obtained from a patient given nivolumab and ipilimumab in sequence. The receptor source for this set is a human donor with melanoma.

The chain links TRBV5-6 to TRBJ2-7; 8 positions agree with TRBD2. The junction had 6 bases not matched to a gene; V was cut back by 1 base and J by 3 bases. The CDR3 consists of 15 residues. From germline, CDR1 is SGHDT and CDR2 YYEEEE. This CDR3 is CASSLRVAGNYEQYF. The CDR3 nucleotides read TGTGCCAGCAGCTTGCGCGTAGCGGGGAACTACGAGCAGTACTTC.

This CDR3 is CASSPGTENTEAFF. The CDR3 bases are TGTGCCAGCAGCCCCGGGACAGAGAACACTGAAGCTTTCTTT. The rearrangement links TRBV6-6 to TRBJ1-1; 7 bases are shared with TRBD1. The CDR3 sequence is 14 residues long. Germline V lookup: CDR1 MNHNY, CDR2 SVGAGI (reference sequence). Losses at the gene ends were 6 bases for V and 1 base for J; bases not matched to a gene: 5.

This clone was detected only once. The chain links TRBV27 to TRBJ2-1; no definite D call. The V and J ends lost 5 bases and 1 base respectively, with 9 bases between them. The CDR3 is made up of 14 amino acids. CDR1 is MNHEY, CDR2 SMNVEV, per germline (reference sequence). CDR3 in DNA: TGTGCCAGCAGTCCCTCTAAATCCTACAATGAGCAGTTCTTC. This gives the protein CASSPSKSYNEQFF.

This chain joins TRBV6-5 and TRBJ2-5; 9 bases fit TRBD1. The CDR3 covers 14 residues. V was clipped by 4 bases and J by 5 bases; unmatched bases: 5. Germline V gene data show CDR1 as MNHEY and CDR2 as SVGAGI. The CDR3 here is CASSWTGAGETQYF. DNA of the CDR3: TGTGCCAGCAGTTGGACAGGGGCAGGGGAGACCCAGTACTTC.

The chain carries TRBV29-1 and TRBJ2-5, with 8 bases matching TRBD2. The V segment lost 6 bases and the J segment 3 bases; nucleotides outside the gene matches: 6. This CDR3 region has 13 residues. CDR1 is SQVTM and CDR2 is ANQGSEA in the germline V gene. The CDR3 protein is CSVIGREEETQYF. The CDR3 region has the DNA TGCAGCGTCATAGGGCGGGAGGAAGAGACCCAGTACTTC.

V and J are TRBV7-9 and TRBJ2-3; 7 bases are a match to TRBD2. The CDR3 has 17 amino acids. Germline V CDR1 and CDR2: SEHNR, FQNEAQ (reference sequence). Losses at the gene ends were 4 bases for V and 3 bases for J; bases not matched to a gene: 13. The CDR3 is CASSSTRLAENTDTQYF. CDR3 DNA sequence: TGTGCCAGCAGCTCAACAAGACTAGCAGAGAATACAGATACGCAGTATTTT. The whole variable domain, filled in from reference TRBV7-9 and TRBJ2-3, reads DTGVSQNPRHKITKRGQNVTFRCDPISEHNRLYWYRQTLGQGPEFLTYFQNEAQLEKSRLLSDRFSAERPKGSFSTLEIQRTEQGDSAMYLCASSSTRLAENTDTQYFGPGTRLTVL.

The V and J genes are TRBV19 and TRBJ2-6; 9 nucleotides agree with TRBD1. This CDR3 is 18 amino acids long. The germline gives CDR1 LNHDA, CDR2 SQIVND (reference sequence). V gave up 5 bases and J gave up 3 bases; unmatched junction bases: 11. Here the CDR3 reads CASSPTGGIFGGANVLTF. The CDR3 nucleotides are TGTGCCAGTAGTCCTACAGGGGGCATCTTCGGTGGGGCCAACGTCCTGACTTTC.

The CDR3 DNA follows: TGTGCCAGCAGTTTGCAGGGGGCGAAAAACATTCAGTACTTC. It yields the protein CASSLQGAKNIQYF. J is TRBJ2-4 and V is TRBV28; 8 bases match TRBD1. This CDR3 has 14 residues. J was trimmed by 4 bases and V by 3 bases; bases with no gene match: 2. The germline V gene encodes CDR1 MDHEN and CDR2 SYDVKM.

The chain recombines TRBV7-9 with TRBJ1-1; 7 bases line up with TRBD1. The CDR3 has 15 residues. Losses at the gene ends were 5 bases for V and 0 bases for J; bases not matched to a gene: 6. CDR1 and CDR2 from the germline V gene are SEHNR and FQNEAQ (reference sequence). CDR3 loop: CASSATTGMNTEAFF. The CDR3 coding sequence is TGTGCCAGCAGCGCAACGACAGGGATGAACACTGAAGCTTTCTTT.

The gene calls are TRBV2 and TRBJ1-2, with TRBD1 as a possible D gene (5 bases). The germline V gene encodes CDR1 SNHLY and CDR2 FYNNEI. Between the trimmed V and J ends, which lost 2 bases and 2 bases, there was a span of 9 bases. This CDR3 contains 14 residues. This CDR3 reads CASSEWGENYGYTF. CDR3 bases: TGTGCCAGCAGTGAATGGGGCGAGAACTATGGCTACACCTTC.

The CDR3 DNA reads as TGCGCCAGCAGTGAGCTTCAACGAGGGGGAGAGCAGTACTTC. This encodes CASSELQRGGEQYF. This chain links TRBV10-2 with TRBJ2-7; perhaps TRBD1 as D (6 bases). The CDR3 has 14 amino acids. The V gene lost 2 bases and the J gene lost 7 bases, with 15 bases spanning the gap. Germline V lookup: CDR1 WSHSY, CDR2 SAAADI.

The V gene is TRBV28, the J gene TRBJ1-5; D gene uncertain. V was shortened by 5 bases and J by 2 bases, with 7 bases between the two germline ends. The CDR3 runs 13 residues. The germline gives CDR1 MDHEN, CDR2 SYDVKM. The DNA of the CDR3 is TGTGCCAGCAGTCACAGAGGCAATCAGCCCCAGCATTTT. Translated, it gives CASSHRGNQPQHF.

V is TRBV28 and J is TRBJ2-7; a weak D match, TRBD1 (5 bases). Between the trimmed V and J ends, which lost 3 bases and 4 bases, there was a span of 16 bases. The CDR3 runs to 15 residues. Germline CDR1 reads MDHEN; CDR2 reads SYDVKM. In nucleotides, the CDR3 is TGTGCCAGCAGTTTTTCCTCCCAGGGAACTTACGAGCAGTACTTC. Translating gives CASSFSSQGTYEQYF.

The chain carries TRBV7-9 and TRBJ2-5, with TRBD2 matching over 12 bases. The CDR3 is 15 amino acids. J gave up 2 bases and V 5 bases, and 3 bases lay outside the gene matches. Germline V gene sequence: CDR1 SEHNR, CDR2 FQNEAQ (reference sequence). The CDR3 loop reads CASSPGLAGQETQYF. Here the CDR3 DNA reads TGTGCCAGCAGCCCTGGACTAGCGGGGCAAGAGACCCAGTACTTC. The whole variable domain, filled in from reference TRBV7-9 and TRBJ2-5, reads DTGVSQNPRHKITKRGQNVTFRCDPISEHNRLYWYRQTLGQGPEFLTYFQNEAQLEKSRLLSDRFSAERPKGSFSTLEIQRTEQGDSAMYLCASSPGLAGQETQYFGPGTRLLVL.

The rearrangement joins TRBV28 to TRBJ1-6; tentative D call: TRBD1 (5 bases). Between the trimmed V and J ends, which lost 7 bases and 2 bases, there was a span of 24 bases. The CDR3 spans 19 residues. Per the germline V gene, CDR1 is MDHEN and CDR2 is SYDVKM. This chain's CDR3 is CASTPYRDLGRAYNSPLHF. The DNA for the CDR3 is TGTGCCAGCACTCCTTACCGGGACCTAGGGAGGGCCTATAATTCACCCCTCCACTTT.

The V and J genes are TRBV6-5 and TRBJ1-1; D gene unclear. The CDR3 totals 14 residues. The V gene lost 0 bases and the J gene lost 2 bases, with 7 bases spanning the gap. The germline CDR1 and CDR2 sequences are MNHEY and SVGAGI. CDR3 protein: CASSYSEGNTEAFF. CDR3 nucleotide sequence: TGTGCCAGCAGTTACTCTGAGGGAAACACTGAAGCTTTCTTT.

V usage is TRBV5-1 and J usage is TRBJ1-1; weak D call: TRBD1 (5 bases). Germline values: CDR1 SGHRS, CDR2 YFSETQ. This CDR3 contains 16 residues. V was shortened by 5 bases and J by 5 bases, with 22 bases between the two germline ends. CDR3: CASSRPRVSRGTEAFF. The DNA for the CDR3 is TGCGCCAGCAGTCGACCGCGGGTCTCTCGGGGGACTGAAGCTTTCTTT.

V is TRBV11-2 and J is TRBJ2-5, with TRBD2 as a possible D gene (6 bases). TRBJ2-7 matches the DNA end more closely, so the J call is doubtful. Germline V gene sequence: CDR1 SGHAT, CDR2 FQNNGV. The CDR3 runs to 15 residues. The CDR3: CASSPSGDGSYEQYF. The CDR3 DNA sequence: TGTGCCAGCAGCCCTTCTGGGGACGGGAGCTACGAGCAGTACTTC.

The chain couples TRBV28 to TRBJ2-1; TRBD2 aligns across 8 bases. The V segment lost 7 bases and the J segment 3 bases; nucleotides outside the gene matches: 8. This CDR3 is built from 15 residues. CDR1 and CDR2 (germline): MDHEN, SYDVKM. As DNA, the CDR3 is TGTGCCAGCACCCCCACTGCGGGAGGCTACAATGAGCAGTTCTTC. It yields the protein CASTPTAGGYNEQFF.